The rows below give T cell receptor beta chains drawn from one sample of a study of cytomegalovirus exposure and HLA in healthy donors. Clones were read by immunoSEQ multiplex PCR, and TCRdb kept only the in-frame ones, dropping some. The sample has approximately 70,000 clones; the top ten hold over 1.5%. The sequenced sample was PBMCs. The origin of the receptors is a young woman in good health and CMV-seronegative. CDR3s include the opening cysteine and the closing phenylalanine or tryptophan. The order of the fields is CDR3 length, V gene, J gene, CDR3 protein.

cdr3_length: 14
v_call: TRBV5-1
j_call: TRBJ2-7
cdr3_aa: CASSTGQGSYEQYF

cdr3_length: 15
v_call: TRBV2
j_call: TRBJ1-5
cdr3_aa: CASTRDRGRGQPQHF

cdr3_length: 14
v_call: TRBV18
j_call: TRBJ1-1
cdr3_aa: CASSPARVGTEAFF

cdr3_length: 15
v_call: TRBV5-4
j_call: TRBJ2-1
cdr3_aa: CASSFRTSGSNEQFF

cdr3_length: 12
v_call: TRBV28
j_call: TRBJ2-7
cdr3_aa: CASSQGQYEQYF

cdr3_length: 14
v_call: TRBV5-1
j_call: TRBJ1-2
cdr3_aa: CASSPPDRSYGYTF

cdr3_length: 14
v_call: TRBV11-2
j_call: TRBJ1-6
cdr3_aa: CASSSDSLNSPLHF

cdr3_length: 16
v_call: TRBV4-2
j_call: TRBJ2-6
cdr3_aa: CASSQEGSSGANVLTF

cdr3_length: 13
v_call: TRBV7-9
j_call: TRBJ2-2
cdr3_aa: CASTNRNTGELFF

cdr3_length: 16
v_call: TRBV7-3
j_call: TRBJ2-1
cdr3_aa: CASSLTGLAGQGGQFF

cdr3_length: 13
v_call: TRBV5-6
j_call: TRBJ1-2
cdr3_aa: CASSLVQGAGYTF

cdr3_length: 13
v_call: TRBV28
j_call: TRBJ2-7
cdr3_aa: CASSLLAGIEQYF

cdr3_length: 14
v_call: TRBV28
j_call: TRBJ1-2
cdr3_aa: CASQDGGINYGYTF

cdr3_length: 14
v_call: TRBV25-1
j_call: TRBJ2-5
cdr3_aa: CASSPMKGLETQYF

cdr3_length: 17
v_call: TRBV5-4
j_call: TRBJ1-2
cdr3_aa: CASSFPDRGRSDYGYTF

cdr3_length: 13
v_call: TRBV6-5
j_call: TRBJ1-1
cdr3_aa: CASSQPGAPEAFF

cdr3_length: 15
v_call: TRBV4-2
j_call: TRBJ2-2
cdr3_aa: CASSQESGGDGELFF

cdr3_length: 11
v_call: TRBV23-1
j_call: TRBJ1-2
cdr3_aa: CPPDSRYGYTF

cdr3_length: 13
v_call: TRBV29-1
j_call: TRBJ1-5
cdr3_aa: CSVEETANQPQHF

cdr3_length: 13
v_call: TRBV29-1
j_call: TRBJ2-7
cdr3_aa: CSVYDRVTYEQYF

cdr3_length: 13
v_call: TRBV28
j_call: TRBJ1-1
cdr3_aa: CASKAGGRTEAFF

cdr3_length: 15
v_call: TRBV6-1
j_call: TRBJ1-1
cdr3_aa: CASSGPEGANTEAFF

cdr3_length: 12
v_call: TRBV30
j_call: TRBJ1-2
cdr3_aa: CAWSFIRYGYTF

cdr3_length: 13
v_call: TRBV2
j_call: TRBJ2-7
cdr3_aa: CASSDRGPYEQYF

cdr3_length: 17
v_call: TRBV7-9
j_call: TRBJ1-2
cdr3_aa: CASSFGIGGDSNYGYTF

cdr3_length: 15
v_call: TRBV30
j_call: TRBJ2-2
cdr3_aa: CAWIQGARDTGELFF

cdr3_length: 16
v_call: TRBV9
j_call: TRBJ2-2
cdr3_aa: CASSVGTSPNTGELFF

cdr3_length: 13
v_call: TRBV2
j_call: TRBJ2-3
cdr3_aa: CASSDEVPDTQYF

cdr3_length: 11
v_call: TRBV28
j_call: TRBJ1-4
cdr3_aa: CASSVPGKLFF

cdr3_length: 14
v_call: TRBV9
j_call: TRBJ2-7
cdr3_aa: CASSTRTGGYEQYF

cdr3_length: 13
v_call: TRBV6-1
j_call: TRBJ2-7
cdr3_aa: CASRDGSSYEQYF

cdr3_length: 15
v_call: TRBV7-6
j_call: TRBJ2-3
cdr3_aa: CASSPDGGAGDTQYF

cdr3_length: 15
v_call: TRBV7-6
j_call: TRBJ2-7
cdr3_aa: CASSLGGGRAGEQYF

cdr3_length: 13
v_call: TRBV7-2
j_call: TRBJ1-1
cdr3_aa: CASSLELNTEAFF

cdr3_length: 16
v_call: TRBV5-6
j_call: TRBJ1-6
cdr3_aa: CASSSQGSSYNSPLHF

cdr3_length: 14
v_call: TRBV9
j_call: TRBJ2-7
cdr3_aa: CASSSHGTSYEQYF

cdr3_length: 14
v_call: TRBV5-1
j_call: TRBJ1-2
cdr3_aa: CASSLEDRNYGYTF

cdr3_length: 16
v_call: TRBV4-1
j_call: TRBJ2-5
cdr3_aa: CASSQPSGTGQETQYF

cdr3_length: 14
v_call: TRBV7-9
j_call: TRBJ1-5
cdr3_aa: CASSSGGATQPQHF

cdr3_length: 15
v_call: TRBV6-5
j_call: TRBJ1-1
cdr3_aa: CASSPFGGENTEAFF

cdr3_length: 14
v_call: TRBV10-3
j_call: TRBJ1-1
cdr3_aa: CAISEGGFNTEAFF

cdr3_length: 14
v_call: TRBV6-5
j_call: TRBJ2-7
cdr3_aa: CASRRGGTDYEQYF

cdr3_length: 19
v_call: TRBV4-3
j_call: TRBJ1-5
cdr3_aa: CASSQEPWTGVGSLQPQHF

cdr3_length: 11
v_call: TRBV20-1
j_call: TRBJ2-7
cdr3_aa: CSASGEGAQYF

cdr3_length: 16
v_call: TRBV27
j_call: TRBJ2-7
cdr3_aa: CASTITTLAVSYEQYF

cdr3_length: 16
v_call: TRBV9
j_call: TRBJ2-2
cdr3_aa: CASSASTGGRTGELFF

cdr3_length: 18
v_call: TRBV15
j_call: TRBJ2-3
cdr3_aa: CATSPTSRGPKSTDTQYF

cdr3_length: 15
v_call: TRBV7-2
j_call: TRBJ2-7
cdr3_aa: CASSLAGTGGWEQYF

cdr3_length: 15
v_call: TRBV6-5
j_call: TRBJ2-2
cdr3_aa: CASSQGTVPFGELFF

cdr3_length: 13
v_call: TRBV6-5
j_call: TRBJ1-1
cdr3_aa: CASRSTVNTEAFF

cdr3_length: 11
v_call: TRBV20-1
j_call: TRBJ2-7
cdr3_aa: CSAGQGREQYF

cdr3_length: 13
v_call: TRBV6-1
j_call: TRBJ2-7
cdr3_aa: CASSLTDGYEQYF

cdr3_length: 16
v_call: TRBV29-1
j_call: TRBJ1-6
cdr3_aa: CSVGPPREEVNSPLHF

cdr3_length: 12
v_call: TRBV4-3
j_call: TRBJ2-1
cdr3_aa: CATGRSYNEQFF

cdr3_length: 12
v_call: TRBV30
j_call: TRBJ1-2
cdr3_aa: CACPTGFYGYTF

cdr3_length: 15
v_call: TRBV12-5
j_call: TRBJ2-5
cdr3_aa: CASLFWGGDQETQYF

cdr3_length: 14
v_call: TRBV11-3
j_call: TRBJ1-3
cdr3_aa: CASSSRDNGNTIYF

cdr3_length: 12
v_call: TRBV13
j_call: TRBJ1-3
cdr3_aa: CASSRGGNTIYF

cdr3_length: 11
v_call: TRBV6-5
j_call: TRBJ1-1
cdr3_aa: CASSQGTVFFF

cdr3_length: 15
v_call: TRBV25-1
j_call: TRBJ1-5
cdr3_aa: CARKTTAHSNQPQHF